This record concerns one T cell receptor beta chain sequence. Its target is unknown. The sample is drawn from a study of T cells expressing NK-cell markers. Overall study: Obtained from sorted CD3+CD56+NKG2C+, CD3+CD56+NKG2C- and CD3+CD56-NKG2C+ T cells were the TCR beta repertoires. General study points: The dominant NKG2C+ clonotypes represented about 1.0-8% of CD8+ T cells in five or six donors. In several donors, these clonotypes also led the CD3+CD56-NKG2C+ fraction.

The CDR3 is 13 amino acids. CDR1 is SQVTM and CDR2 is ANQGSEA in the germline V gene. 5'RACE template switching built TCR beta cDNA with unique molecular identifiers. TCRdb reprocessed the 5' RACE reads and reports one entry per CDR3 protein, with no DNA. Its table lists 400,000 to 450,000 distinct CDR3 sequences. The V call is TRBV29-1, the J call TRBJ1-2. The sample was blood T cells: a sorted CD56 or NKG2C T cell subset, CD4+ or CD8+ T cells, or bulk PBMC T cells (not recorded which). The TCR was taken from a woman aged 18 to 75 in good health. The CDR3 reads CSFRGVGIGGYTF.